This T cell receptor beta chain is from a study of T-cell reconstitution after alpha-beta-depleted transplantation in children. Study-level results: TCRbeta diversity was high at day 60 in some patients (a result of surviving recipient T cells and thymic progenitors). When one year had passed after transplant, most T-cell counts and diversity came from newly produced T cells. The study reportedly traced alpha-beta T cells about two months after transplant to several hundred expanded graft clones.

Unique molecular identifiers were incorporated when the TCRbeta library was constructed. TCRdb called the PCR reads again in MiXCR, with one record for every CDR3 protein. The data contain about 640,000 distinct CDR3 sequences, approximately 13% of them seen just once; the ten biggest clones take up around 2.2%. This clonotype was found many times. Its antigen is still unknown. This sequence originates from a male patient under 18 who had a stem cell transplant for acute myeloid leukemia, so the T cells may come from the graft donor. This material consisted of PBMCs, mostly from graft donor cells, taken 360 days after TCRalphabeta/CD19-depleted stem cell transplant.

CDR3 nucleotide sequence: TGTGCCTGGAGTGAGCCGACTTCCTACGAGCAGTACTTC. Translated, it gives CAWSEPTSYEQYF. The chain joins TRBV30 to TRBJ2-7; D ambiguous. V shed 1 base and J shed 1 base, with 8 bases lying between them. CDR3 length equals 13 residues. Germline V gene sequence: CDR1 GTSNPN, CDR2 SVGIG (reference sequence).